This TCR beta chain emerged from a study of T cells in Graves' hyperthyroidism and ophthalmopathy. Study information: Peripheral blood collection took place at initial diagnosis, before any treatment.

This clonotype was found many times. TCR beta CDR3 region amplification was performed from RNA transcripts. The HTBI set primed first-round TCR CDR3 RT-PCR. TCRdb reprocessed the multiplex PCR reads via MiXCR and lists one record per CDR3 protein. The repertoire holds under 400,000 distinct CDR3 sequences, with under 15% as singletons. Germline loops: CDR1 SGHTA, CDR2 FQGNSA. The CDR3 runs 14 residues. Between the trimmed V and J ends, which lost 6 bases and 3 bases, there was a span of 12 bases. The chain uses TRBV7-2 and TRBJ2-1; weak D call: TRBD1 (5 bases). The specimen sequenced was blood. The origin of this receptor is a woman aged 18-35 years with Graves' hyperthyroidism. The DNA for the CDR3 is TGTGCCAGCAGATTAACCGACAGCTACAATGAGCAGTTCTTC. It translates to CASRLTDSYNEQFF.